These 10 T cell receptor beta chains share one sample of origin, sequenced in a study of T cell responses to AZD1222 COVID-19 vaccine. Some clones are missing from TCRdb's copy, which holds only in-frame ones; the method was immunoSEQ multiplex PCR. Of under 150,000 clones in the sample, about nine tenths were seen once. The sample in question was peripheral blood, obtained 28 days after the second AZD1222 dose. The receptors originated from an adult who received the AZD1222 COVID-19 vaccine.

The J gene is TRBJ1-4, the V gene TRBV2; TRBD1 is a possible D gene (5 bases). This CDR3 has 14 residues. Between the trimmed V and J ends, which lost 4 bases and 10 bases, there was a span of 16 bases. Germline V gene sequence: CDR1 SNHLY, CDR2 FYNNEI. CDR3 DNA sequence: TGTGCCAGCAGTGTTTATAGAAGGGACGGAAAACTGTTTTTT. It is translated as CASSVYRRDGKLFF.

This clone was detected only a few times. This chain uses TRBV29-1 with TRBJ2-2; 7 bases are shared with TRBD2. Germline CDR1 SQVTM, CDR2 ANQGSEA. The junction had 5 bases not matched to a gene; V was cut back by 6 bases and J by 1 base. This CDR3 is built from 14 residues. The CDR3 here is CSVVRGVNTGELFF. The CDR3 nucleotides are TGCAGCGTCGTTCGGGGGGTGAACACCGGGGAGCTGTTTTTT.

The V gene is TRBV6-5, the J gene TRBJ2-1; tentative D call: TRBD2 (6 bases). V lost 0 bases to trimming and J lost 7 bases, with 13 bases between them. CDR1 and CDR2 from the germline V gene are MNHEY and SVGAGI. The CDR3 contains 15 residues. The CDR3 is CASSYSGGVGNEQFF. Here the CDR3 DNA reads TGTGCCAGCAGTTACTCGGGGGGAGTGGGTAATGAGCAGTTCTTC.

This chain joins TRBV5-1 and TRBJ1-4; D is uncertain. Trimming took 3 bases from V and 2 from J, leaving 14 bases between them. CDR3 size: 16 residues. Germline lookup yields CDR1 SGHRS and CDR2 YFSETQ. CDR3 in amino acids: CASSSDPGPTNEKLFF. CDR3 coding DNA: TGCGCCAGCAGCTCCGACCCGGGTCCTACTAATGAAAAACTGTTTTTT.

This clone was recorded once. V usage is TRBV11-1 and J usage is TRBJ2-3, with D perhaps TRBD2 (5 bases). Germline V gene data show CDR1 as SGHAT and CDR2 as FQDESV (reference sequence). Deletions cut 2 bases from V and 5 bases from J, with 8 bases between. The CDR3 has 13 amino acids. The chain's CDR3 is CASSLRAGDTQYF. The CDR3 coding sequence is TGTGCCAGCAGCTTAAGGGCGGGAGATACGCAGTATTTT.

This clone has a handful of counts. The V and J genes are TRBV2 and TRBJ1-1; D is unresolved. V shed 7 bases and J shed 4 bases, with 16 bases lying between them. CDR1 is SNHLY and CDR2 is FYNNEI in the germline V gene. There are 14 residues in the CDR3. The CDR3 region has the DNA TGTGCCAGCAATCCAGATCCACCGGGCACTGAAGCTTTCTTT. Translated, it gives CASNPDPPGTEAFF.

The J gene is TRBJ2-1, the V gene TRBV5-1, with TRBD2 identical over 10 bases. The CDR3 consists of 18 residues. Losses at the gene ends were 4 bases for V and 1 base for J; bases not matched to a gene: 11. CDR1 and CDR2 from the germline V gene are SGHRS and YFSETQ. The CDR3 sequence: CASSTEAASGGSYNEQFF. The CDR3 DNA reads as TGCGCCAGCAGCACAGAAGCCGCTAGCGGGGGTTCCTACAATGAGCAGTTCTTC.

The J gene is TRBJ1-2, the V gene TRBV7-2; perhaps TRBD1 as D (5 bases). The V and J ends lost 2 bases and 2 bases respectively, with 15 bases between them. The CDR3 spans 16 residues. The germline gives CDR1 SGHTA, CDR2 FQGNSA. CDR3: CASSLKGVGGNYGYTF. The CDR3 DNA is TGTGCCAGCAGCTTAAAGGGAGTGGGGGGAAACTATGGCTACACCTTC.

As concerns this clone: A read error may produce the germline difference seen at one junction end. The J gene is TRBJ2-7, the V gene TRBV10-1; D uncertain. The CDR3 has 12 residues. CDR1 and CDR2 from the germline V gene are WNHNN and SYGVQD (reference sequence). The CDR3 DNA is TGCGCCAGCAGTGACTTAGTGAGGCAGATTAACTTC. This codes for CASSDLVRQINF.

The chain couples TRBV19 to TRBJ2-5; TRBD2 is a possible D gene (6 bases). Germline V gene lookup returns CDR1 LNHDA and CDR2 SQIVND (reference sequence). The CDR3 extends over 16 amino acids. Trimming stripped 1 base from V and 0 bases from J, with 12 bases between. CDR3 amino acids: CASSIAGRTNQETQYF. The DNA of the CDR3 is TGTGCCAGTAGTATAGCTGGTAGGACTAACCAAGAGACCCAGTACTTC.